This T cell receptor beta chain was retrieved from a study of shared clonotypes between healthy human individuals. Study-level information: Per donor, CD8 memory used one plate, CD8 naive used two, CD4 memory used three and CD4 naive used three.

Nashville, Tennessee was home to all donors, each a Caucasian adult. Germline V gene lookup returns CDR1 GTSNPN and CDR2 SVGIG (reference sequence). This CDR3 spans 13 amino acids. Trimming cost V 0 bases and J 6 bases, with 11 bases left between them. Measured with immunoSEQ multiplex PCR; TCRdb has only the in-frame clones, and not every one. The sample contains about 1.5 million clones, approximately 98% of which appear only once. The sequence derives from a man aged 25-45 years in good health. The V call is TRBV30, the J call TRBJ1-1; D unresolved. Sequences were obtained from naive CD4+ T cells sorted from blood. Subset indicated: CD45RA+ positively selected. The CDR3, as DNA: TGTGCCTGGAGTGTACTTCCGGGTTCTGAAGCTTTCTTT. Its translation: CAWSVLPGSEAFF.